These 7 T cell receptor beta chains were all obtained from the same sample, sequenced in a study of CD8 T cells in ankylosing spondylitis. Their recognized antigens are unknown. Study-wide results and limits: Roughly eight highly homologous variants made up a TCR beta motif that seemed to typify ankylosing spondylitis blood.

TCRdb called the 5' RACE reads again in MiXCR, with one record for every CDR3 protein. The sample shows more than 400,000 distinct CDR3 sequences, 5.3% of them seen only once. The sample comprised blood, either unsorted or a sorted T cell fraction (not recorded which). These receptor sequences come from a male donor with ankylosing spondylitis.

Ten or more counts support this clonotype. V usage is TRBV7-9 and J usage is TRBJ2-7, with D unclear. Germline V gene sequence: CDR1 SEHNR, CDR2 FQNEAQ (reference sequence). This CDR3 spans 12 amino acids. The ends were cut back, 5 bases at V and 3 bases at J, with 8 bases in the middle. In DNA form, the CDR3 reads TGTGCCAGCAGCCCCTACGACTACGAGCAGTACTTC. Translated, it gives CASSPYDYEQYF. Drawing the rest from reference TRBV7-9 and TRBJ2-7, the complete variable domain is DTGVSQNPRHKITKRGQNVTFRCDPISEHNRLYWYRQTLGQGPEFLTYFQNEAQLEKSRLLSDRFSAERPKGSFSTLEIQRTEQGDSAMYLCASSPYDYEQYFGPGTRLTVT.

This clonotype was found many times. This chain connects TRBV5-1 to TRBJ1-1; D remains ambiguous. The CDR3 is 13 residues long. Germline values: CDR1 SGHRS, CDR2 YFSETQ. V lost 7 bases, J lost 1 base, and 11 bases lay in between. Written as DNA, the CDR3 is TGCGCCAGCGGCCTCCGGGGGAACACTGAAGCTTTCTTT. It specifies CASGLRGNTEAFF.

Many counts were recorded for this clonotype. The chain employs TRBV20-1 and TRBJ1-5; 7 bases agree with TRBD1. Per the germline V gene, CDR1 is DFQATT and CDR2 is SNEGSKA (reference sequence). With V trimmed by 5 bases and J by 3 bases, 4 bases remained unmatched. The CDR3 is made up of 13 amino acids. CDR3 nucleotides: TGCAGTGCTGTGACAGGGTCCAATCAGCCCCAGCATTTT. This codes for CSAVTGSNQPQHF.

The CDR3 DNA reads as TGCAGCGTTGAAAGGACTATCCTAGATACGCAGTATTTT. This codes for CSVERTILDTQYF. The chain combines TRBV29-1 with TRBJ2-3, with a tentative D call TRBD2 (6 bases). V dropped 2 bases and J dropped 5 bases, with 11 bases sitting between them. The CDR3 has 13 amino acids. CDR1 SQVTM and CDR2 ANQGSEA come from the germline V gene.

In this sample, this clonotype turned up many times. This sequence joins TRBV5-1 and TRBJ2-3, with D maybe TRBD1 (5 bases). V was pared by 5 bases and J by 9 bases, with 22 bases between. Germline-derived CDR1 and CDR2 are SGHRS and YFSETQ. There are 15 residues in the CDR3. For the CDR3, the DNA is TGCGCCAGCAGTAGGACACCACAACCCCTTGAGACGCAGTATTTT. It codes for CASSRTPQPLETQYF.

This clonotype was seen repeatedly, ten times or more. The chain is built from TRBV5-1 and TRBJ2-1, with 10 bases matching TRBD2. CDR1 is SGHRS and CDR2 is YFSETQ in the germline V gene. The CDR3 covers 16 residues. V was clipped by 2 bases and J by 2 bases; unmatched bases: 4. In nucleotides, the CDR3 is TGCGCCAGCAGCTTCCTAGCGGGAGTGGCCTACAATGAGCAGTTCTTC. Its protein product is CASSFLAGVAYNEQFF. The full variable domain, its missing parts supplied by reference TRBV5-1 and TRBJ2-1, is KAGVTQTPRYLIKTRGQQVTLSCSPISGHRSVSWYQQTPGQGLQFLFEYFSETQRNKGNFPGRFSGRQFSNSRSEMNVSTLELGDSALYLCASSFLAGVAYNEQFFGPGTRLTVL.

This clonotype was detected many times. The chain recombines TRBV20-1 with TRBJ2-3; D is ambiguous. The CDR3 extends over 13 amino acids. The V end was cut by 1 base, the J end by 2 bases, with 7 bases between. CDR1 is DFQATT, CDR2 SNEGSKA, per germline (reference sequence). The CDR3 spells CSARVWNTDTQYF. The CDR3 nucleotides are TGCAGTGCTAGAGTATGGAACACAGATACGCAGTATTTT.